This passage covers 21 T cell receptor beta chains from one sample sequenced in a study of early T cells in non-severe SARS-CoV-2 infection. TCRdb analysed the 5' RACE reads with MiXCR anew, one entry per CDR3 protein. The sample consists of about 79,000 distinct CDR3 sequences, approximately 10% of them appearing once. The specimen sequenced was whole blood. The receptors derive from an adult who was a healthcare worker with PCR-confirmed SARS-CoV-2 infection or an uninfected control (not recorded which).

This clonotype was found a few times. This chain uses TRBV9 with TRBJ2-7, with 8 bases lining up with TRBD2. There are 14 residues in the CDR3. Per germline, CDR1 SGDLS and CDR2 YYNGEE. V was pared by 0 bases and J by 7 bases, with 6 bases of the junction left unmatched. CDR3 DNA sequence: TGTGCCAGCAGCGTAGCTTCAGCGGGGGAGGAGCAGTACTTC. Its protein is CASSVASAGEEQYF.

This clonotype appeared many times. The J gene is TRBJ2-3, the V gene TRBV14; D not certain. V lost 1 base, J lost 1 base, and 12 bases lay in between. Germline assignment: CDR1 SGHDN and CDR2 FVKESK. This CDR3 region has 16 residues. The CDR3 loop reads CASSQGWGLGTDTQYF. The CDR3 DNA is TGTGCCAGCAGCCAAGGTTGGGGTCTAGGCACAGATACGCAGTATTTT.

Many counts were recorded for this clonotype. This chain joins TRBV9 and TRBJ2-2; a weak D match, TRBD2 (5 bases). The CDR3 contains 15 residues. Trimming cost V 4 bases and J 7 bases, with 17 bases left between them. From germline, CDR1 is SGDLS and CDR2 YYNGEE. The DNA for the CDR3 is TGTGCCAGCAGCCAGGACGGTGGGAGAAGCGGGGAGCTGTTTTTT. This codes for CASSQDGGRSGELFF.

This clonotype was observed a few times. The chain employs TRBV20-1 and TRBJ2-7, with 10 bases identical to TRBD2. Trimming cost V 3 bases and J 4 bases; bases outside gene matches: 3. CDR3 size: 13 residues. CDR1 is DFQATT and CDR2 is SNEGSKA in the germline V gene (reference sequence). This chain's CDR3 is CSARFSGGYEQYF. CDR3 in DNA: TGCAGTGCTAGGTTTAGCGGGGGGTACGAGCAGTACTTC.

To note about this clonotype: A read error is possible here, since a much larger clone lies one base away. V gene TRBV6-5 combines with J gene TRBJ2-2; D is ambiguous. The CDR3 covers 17 residues. V was clipped by 0 bases and J by 3 bases, with 14 bases between them. Germline V gives CDR1 MNHEY, CDR2 SVGAGI. CDR3 nucleotides: TGTGCCAGCAGTTACTCGAACCGGCTAACCCACACCGGGGAGCTGTTTTTT. Residues: CASSYSNRLTHTGELFF.

J is TRBJ2-2 and V is TRBV10-3; 8 bases agree with TRBD2. V shed 10 bases, J shed 0 bases, and the junction held 4 bases outside the gene matches. In germline, CDR1 is ENHRY, CDR2 SYGVKD. The CDR3 loop spans 14 amino acids. CDR3 sequence reads: CASSGGANTGELFF. DNA of the CDR3: TGTGCCAGCTCGGGGGGGGCGAACACCGGGGAGCTGTTTTTT.

This clonotype showed up just a few times. The chain links TRBV6-5 to TRBJ2-3; D is uncertain. The CDR3 is 16 amino acids. Looked up from germline, CDR1 is MNHEY and CDR2 is SVGAGI. The V gene lost 6 bases and the J gene lost 0 bases, with 16 bases spanning the gap. The CDR3 is CASRPPGSLSTDTQYF. For the CDR3, the DNA is TGTGCCAGCAGGCCCCCAGGATCCCTTAGCACAGATACGCAGTATTTT.

The chain recombines TRBV27 with TRBJ2-3, with D uncertain. The CDR3 is 10 residues long. Germline V gene sequence: CDR1 MNHEY, CDR2 SMNVEV (reference sequence). The germline V and J ends were trimmed by 3 bases and 9 bases, with 4 bases remaining between them. The CDR3 region is CASSFPTQYF. As DNA, the CDR3 is TGTGCCAGCAGTTTCCCCACGCAGTATTTT.

The chain recombines TRBV6-6 with TRBJ2-3, with D unresolved. The CDR3 sequence is 11 residues long. The germline gives CDR1 MNHNY, CDR2 SVGAGI (reference sequence). V lost 6 bases and J 6 bases, leaving 7 bases between the germline ends. The CDR3 DNA reads TGTGCCAGCAGCCTCCAGGATACGCAGTATTTT. It yields the protein CASSLQDTQYF.

This clonotype was recorded at least ten times. J is TRBJ1-5 and V is TRBV29-1, with 9 bases that match TRBD1. This CDR3 is 15 amino acids long. Germline trimming cut 4 bases from V and 7 bases from J; bases unmatched to any gene: 11. Germline CDR1 is SQVTM and CDR2 is ANQGSEA. The CDR3 here is CSVVLPGQGGQPQHF. For the CDR3, the DNA is TGCAGCGTTGTTCTACCGGGACAGGGAGGGCAGCCCCAGCATTTT.

This clonotype appeared many times. CDR3 sequence (DNA): TGCGCCAGCAGCTTGACTAGCGGGGGGGCGGATACGCAGTATTTT. Protein product: CASSLTSGGADTQYF. V usage is TRBV5-1 and J usage is TRBJ2-3; the match to TRBD2 covers 13 bases. V lost 1 base, J lost 6 bases, and 2 bases stayed unmatched. Germline-derived CDR1 and CDR2 are SGHRS and YFSETQ. This CDR3 is built from 15 residues.

This clonotype was seen a handful of times. V usage is TRBV9 and J usage is TRBJ2-3, with 9 nucleotides matching TRBD1. The germline V gene encodes CDR1 SGDLS and CDR2 YYNGEE. V shed 1 base and J 0 bases; nucleotides not matched to a gene: 15. This CDR3 is built from 20 residues. In DNA, the CDR3 is TGTGCCAGCAGCGTACAGAGGGGTCAACAGGGGGCTGTGAGCACAGATACGCAGTATTTT. Its protein product is CASSVQRGQQGAVSTDTQYF.

Many counts were recorded for this clonotype. The chain employs TRBV5-6 and TRBJ2-5, with D perhaps matching TRBD1 (5 bases). V lost 0 bases and J lost 4, with 19 bases in between. The CDR3 contains 17 residues. CDR1 SGHDT and CDR2 YYEEEE come from the germline V gene. For the CDR3, the DNA is TGTGCCAGCAGCTTGGTTTCCCCAAGGGGCATGGTAGAGACCCAGTACTTC. Translated, it gives CASSLVSPRGMVETQYF.

The rearrangement joins TRBV5-5 to TRBJ2-1; possibly TRBD1 for D (5 bases). Germline CDR1 and CDR2: SGHKS and YYEKEE (reference sequence). The length of the CDR3 is 16 residues. The V end was cut by 0 bases, the J end by 5 bases, with 15 bases between. The CDR3 here is CASSLATVEYNNEQFF. The CDR3, as DNA: TGTGCCAGCAGCTTGGCGACAGTCGAATACAACAATGAGCAGTTCTTC.

As for this clonotype: One end of the junction does not line up with germline, which may come from a read error. The chain couples TRBV12-3 or TRBV12-4 to TRBJ2-1; TRBD2 aligns across 12 bases. This CDR3 region has 14 residues. CDR3 bases: TGTACCAGCAGTCCTAGCGGGGGGGGCTATGAGCAGTTCTTC. It yields the protein CTSSPSGGGYEQFF.

The chain carries TRBV20-1 and TRBJ2-7; D might be TRBD1 (5 bases). In germline, CDR1 is DFQATT, CDR2 SNEGSKA (reference sequence). The V end was cut by 6 bases, the J end by 5 bases, with 17 bases between. The CDR3 has 13 amino acids. CDR3 sequence reads: CSADVPGLDEQYF. Written as DNA, the CDR3 is TGCAGTGCCGACGTCCCAGGGTTGGACGAGCAGTACTTC.

The chain joins TRBV12-3 or TRBV12-4 to TRBJ1-2; the D is unclear. V was trimmed by 6 bases and J by 4 bases, leaving 12 bases between them. CDR3 size: 13 residues. CDR3 in amino acids: CASSPRTLYGYTF. CDR3 nucleotide sequence: TGTGCCAGCAGCCCTAGAACCCTCTATGGCTACACCTTC.

This clonotype was found many times. The chain recombines TRBV12-3 or TRBV12-4 with TRBJ2-5; tentatively, D is TRBD2 (7 bases). The CDR3 covers 13 residues. The V end lost 2 bases, the J end lost 10 bases, and 14 bases lay between the germline ends. The CDR3 coding sequence is TGTGCCAGCAGTTTACTGGGGGGGGGGCTCCAGTACTTC. It encodes CASSLLGGGLQYF.

The genes are TRBV29-1 and TRBJ2-1; 10 bases are shared with TRBD2. The CDR3 has 13 amino acids. Per the germline V gene, CDR1 is SQVTM and CDR2 is ANQGSEA. J lost 4 bases, V lost 7 bases, and 4 bases had no gene match. Written as DNA, the CDR3 is TGCAGCGCCGAGCGGGGGGGATACAATGAGCAGTTCTTC. The encoded protein is CSAERGGYNEQFF.

A few counts support this clonotype. This chain connects TRBV19 to TRBJ2-5; D possibly corresponds to TRBD2 (5 bases). Trimming pared 11 bases from V and 5 bases from J, leaving 12 bases between. Germline V gene lookup returns CDR1 LNHDA and CDR2 SQIVND (reference sequence). CDR3 length: 11 residues. The CDR3 loop reads CAGIRGETQYF. The CDR3 DNA reads as TGTGCCGGAATAAGAGGGGAGACCCAGTACTTC.

Only a few counts were recorded for this clonotype. The chain has TRBV7-2 and TRBJ1-1, with 8 nucleotides matching TRBD1. The trim removed 5 bases at V and 10 bases at J, leaving 3 bases unmatched. Germline V CDR1 and CDR2: SGHTA, FQGNSA. CDR3 length: 11 amino acids. This chain's CDR3 is CASSMTGVAFF. The CDR3 DNA is TGTGCCAGCAGCATGACAGGGGTAGCTTTCTTT.